This T cell receptor (beta chain) was recorded in a study of cytomegalovirus exposure and HLA in healthy donors. Study outcomes and limitations: Certain indistinguishable V segments, among them TRBV6-2 and TRBV6-3, were excluded. A missense variant in DCLRE1C was later tied to TCR beta V- and J-gene trimming. Through in vitro validation, a few CMV-associated chains were shown to be specific for CMV antigens.

The germline V and J ends were trimmed by 1 base and 5 bases, with 17 bases remaining between them. Germline V gives CDR1 LGHNA, CDR2 YSLEER. The CDR3 runs 16 residues. This clone was detected once. Its antigen is undetermined. The PCR made use of 60 Vbeta and 13 Jbeta primers. Sequenced by immunoSEQ multiplex PCR; TCRdb stores in-frame clones only, minus some. The sample includes approximately 190,000 clones, 84% of them seen just once. The V call is TRBV4-3, the J call TRBJ2-5; D is possibly TRBD1 (5 bases). Material: PBMCs. This TCR was sampled from a woman between 45 and 65 years old in good health and CMV-seropositive. Here the CDR3 reads CASSQGASRGDETQYF. In DNA form, the CDR3 reads TGCGCCAGCAGCCAAGGAGCCAGTAGGGGTGACGAGACCCAGTACTTC.